The 2 T cell receptor beta chains in this list originate from one sample, sequenced in a study of T cells in Graves' hyperthyroidism and ophthalmopathy. Amplification of TCR beta CDR3 regions was performed using RNA transcripts as template. First-round RT-PCR targeting the TCR CDR3 was performed with the HTBI primer set. TCRdb reprocessed the multiplex PCR reads with MiXCR, giving one entry per CDR3 protein. This sample has 380,000 or so distinct CDR3 sequences; approximately 15% occur once, and the top ten carry around 20%. Material: blood. The receptors shown here come from a man aged 25 to 45 with Graves' hyperthyroidism that later progressed to Graves' ophthalmopathy.

This clonotype showed up just a few times. The chain couples TRBV7-3 to TRBJ2-2, with 12 bases matching TRBD2. The J segment lost 5 bases and the V segment lost 2 bases, leaving 3 bases of the junction unmatched. Germline V CDR1 and CDR2: SGHTA, FQGTGA. This CDR3 comprises 16 residues. For the CDR3, the DNA is TGTGCCAGCAGCTTACTAGGACTAGCGGGGACCGGGGAGCTGTTTTTT. Its translation is CASSLLGLAGTGELFF.

The rearrangement uses TRBV20-1 and TRBJ2-5; TRBD2 matches at 7 bases. J was trimmed by 2 bases and V by 5 bases; bases with no gene match: 5. The CDR3 sequence is 13 residues long. The germline CDR1 and CDR2 sequences are DFQATT and SNEGSKA (reference sequence). CDR3 loop: CSAAGTTQETQYF. CDR3 DNA sequence: TGCAGTGCTGCCGGGACTACTCAAGAGACCCAGTACTTC.